This TCR beta chain is from a study of T cell responses to AZD1222 COVID-19 vaccine. Per germline, CDR1 SQVTM and CDR2 ANQGSEA. V dropped 7 bases and J dropped 3 bases, with 13 bases sitting between them. The CDR3 contains 12 residues. TCRdb's table, derived via immunoSEQ multiplex PCR, lists solely in-frame clones and lacks some. The sample shows under 150,000 clones, over 85% of them seen only once. The sample consisted of peripheral blood, taken on day 0 of AZD1222 vaccination. This chain connects TRBV29-1 to TRBJ2-7, with a possible D match to TRBD1 (7 bases). The clonotype originates from an adult in good health. The CDR3, as DNA: TGCAGCGGATCTCAGGGGGGCTACGAGCAGTACTTC. Residues: CSGSQGGYEQYF.